This TCR beta chain stems from a study of blood T cells in healthy people across ages. The V gene's germline CDR1 is SGDLS and CDR2 YYNGEE. Trimming took 7 bases from V and 4 from J; bases not matched to a gene: 7. The CDR3 has 13 residues. The second PCR ran about 6 to 12 cycles with a sample-barcoded 5' primer and J-beta primers. Any given sample supplied a minimum of 3 million CDR3-containing paired-end reads. MiXCR, run by TCRdb on the 5' RACE reads, gives a single entry per CDR3 protein. This sample has roughly 730,000 distinct CDR3 sequences, with more than 50% found just once. The sequenced material came from blood. This TCR was sampled from a man aged 40-50 years in good health. V usage is TRBV9 and J usage is TRBJ1-2; 7 bases agree with TRBD1. DNA of the CDR3: TGTGCCAGCGGGGACAGTAACGGCTATGGCTACACCTTC. Protein product: CASGDSNGYGYTF.